Shown below are 22 T cell receptor beta chains from a single sample sequenced in a study of blood T cell repertoires in COVID-19. Produced via immunoSEQ multiplex PCR; TCRdb's table is partial and in-frame only. Here the sample spans about 76,000 clones, approximately 89% being singletons. The sequenced sample was peripheral blood. These receptors came from a man aged 50 to 60 with active COVID-19.

The gene calls are TRBV9 and TRBJ2-5; 8 nucleotides agree with TRBD2. Germline CDR1 reads SGDLS; CDR2 reads YYNGEE. CDR3 size: 17 residues. The trim removed 0 bases at V and 5 bases at J, leaving 12 bases unmatched. As DNA, the CDR3 is TGTGCCAGCAGCGTAGGTTATAGCGGGGACCGCACGGAGACCCAGTACTTC. Protein: CASSVGYSGDRTETQYF.

The gene calls are TRBV24-1 and TRBJ2-3; 10 bases line up with TRBD2. V was clipped by 4 bases and J by 2 bases; unmatched bases: 8. The CDR3 sequence is 17 residues long. CDR1 KGHDR and CDR2 SFDVKD come from the germline V gene. Here the CDR3 DNA reads TGTGCCACCAGTGACAGGACTAGCGGACGAACCACAGATACGCAGTATTTT. Translating gives CATSDRTSGRTTDTQYF.

The J gene is TRBJ2-1, the V gene TRBV11-2; 7 bases agree with TRBD2. There are 14 residues in the CDR3. V was pared by 1 base and J by 3 bases, with 0 bases of the junction left unmatched. CDR1 and CDR2 from the germline V gene are SGHAT and FQNNGV. CDR3 sequence (DNA): TGTGCCAGCAGCTTAGGCGGGGGCTACAATGAGCAGTTCTTC. This encodes CASSLGGGYNEQFF.

This sequence joins TRBV5-8 and TRBJ1-1; D unresolved. CDR3 size: 13 residues. V lost 0 bases and J lost 3, with 6 bases in between. Germline V gene data show CDR1 as SGHTS and CDR2 as YDEGEE. CDR3 region: CASSLAVDTEAFF. For the CDR3, the DNA is TGTGCCAGCAGCTTGGCTGTTGACACTGAAGCTTTCTTT.

The chain recombines TRBV7-2 with TRBJ1-4; D perhaps matches TRBD1 (6 bases). This CDR3 has 17 residues. Looked up from germline, CDR1 is SGHTA and CDR2 is FQGNSA. Deletions cut 0 bases from V and 4 bases from J, with 15 bases between. The chain's CDR3 is CASSLAAPGVLNEKLFF. DNA of the CDR3: TGTGCCAGCAGCTTAGCAGCGCCAGGGGTTCTTAATGAAAAACTGTTTTTT.

The rearrangement uses TRBV5-4 and TRBJ2-7; the D gene is possibly TRBD1 (5 bases). CDR1 is SGHNT and CDR2 is YYREEE in the germline V gene (reference sequence). The CDR3 is 14 amino acids. Trimming pared 0 bases from V and 5 bases from J, leaving 12 bases between. CDR3 nucleotides: TGTGCCAGCAGCTTGGCACAACAGGTAAACGAGCAGTACTTC. This sequence encodes CASSLAQQVNEQYF.

This clone was observed a few times. The chain combines TRBV4-3 with TRBJ1-1; tentative D call: TRBD1 (5 bases). The V gene lost 2 bases and the J gene lost 4 bases, with 14 bases spanning the gap. The V gene's germline CDR1 is LGHNA and CDR2 YSLEER. This CDR3 contains 15 residues. In DNA form, the CDR3 reads TGCGCCAGCAGCCAACGGACAACTTTGCCCACTGAAGCTTTCTTT. This gives the protein CASSQRTTLPTEAFF.

The chain has TRBV7-9 and TRBJ2-7; 15 nucleotides agree with TRBD2. Germline-derived CDR1 and CDR2 are SEHNR and FQNEAQ (reference sequence). The CDR3 has 17 residues. V lost 3 bases and J lost 6; bases outside the gene matches: 9. The CDR3 loop reads CASSFSGTSGGMSEQYF. For the CDR3, the DNA is TGTGCCAGCAGCTTTTCCGGGACTAGCGGGGGGATGAGCGAGCAGTACTTC.

V usage is TRBV6-5 and J usage is TRBJ1-1; D perhaps matches TRBD1 (5 bases). The CDR3 runs to 15 residues. CDR1 MNHEY and CDR2 SVGAGI come from the germline V gene. The V and J ends lost 6 bases and 1 base respectively, with 15 bases between them. The CDR3 loop reads CASSSGGTGNTEAFF. As DNA, the CDR3 is TGTGCCAGCAGCTCCGGGGGGACGGGGAACACTGAAGCTTTCTTT.

The V call is TRBV6-4, the J call TRBJ1-2, with D unclear. The CDR3 extends over 14 amino acids. In germline, CDR1 is MRHNA, CDR2 SNTAGT. Trimming pared 0 bases from V and 2 bases from J, leaving 7 bases between. In DNA, the CDR3 is TGTGCCAGCAGTGACTCGACACGGAACTATGGCTACACCTTC. Translation gives CASSDSTRNYGYTF.

The chain is built from TRBV28 and TRBJ1-2; TRBD1 matches 9 bases. V was pared by 10 bases and J by 5 bases, with 8 bases of the junction left unmatched. In germline, CDR1 is MDHEN, CDR2 SYDVKM. The CDR3 length is 13 residues. In DNA, the CDR3 is TGTGCCACCGGGACAGGGTATTTGTATGGCTACACCTTC. Residues: CATGTGYLYGYTF.

This sequence joins TRBV28 and TRBJ2-5; 10 bases fit TRBD2. The CDR3 loop spans 16 amino acids. The junction had 7 bases not matched to a gene; V was cut back by 4 bases and J by 2 bases. CDR1 and CDR2 from the germline V gene are MDHEN and SYDVKM. The chain's CDR3 is CASSSSSGSSQETQYF. The DNA of the CDR3 is TGTGCCAGCAGTTCGTCTAGCGGGAGCTCACAAGAGACCCAGTACTTC.

The rearrangement uses TRBV27 and TRBJ1-1; 8 bases match TRBD1. Germline CDR1 is MNHEY and CDR2 is SMNVEV (reference sequence). Trimming removed 5 bases from V and 8 bases from J; junction bases left unmatched: 4. There are 12 residues in the CDR3. The CDR3 bases are TGTGCCAGCAGTCTTCGACAGGGGGAAGCTTTCTTT. This sequence encodes CASSLRQGEAFF.

This chain links TRBV3-1 (or the pseudogene TRBV3-2) with TRBJ2-1; D gene ambiguous. This CDR3 has 13 residues. The germline CDR1 and CDR2 sequences are LGHDT and YNNKEL (reference sequence). Trimming pared 2 bases from V and 2 bases from J, leaving 4 bases between. The DNA for the CDR3 is TGTGCCAGCAGCCAAACGGCCTACAATGAGCAGTTCTTC. Translating gives CASSQTAYNEQFF.

This clone was observed once. V gene TRBV27 combines with J gene TRBJ2-7, with TRBD1 matching over 8 bases. Unmatched junction bases numbered 8, after V lost 3 bases and J lost 4 bases. CDR3 length: 15 amino acids. Germline assignment: CDR1 MNHEY and CDR2 SMNVEV (reference sequence). Here the CDR3 DNA reads TGTGCCAGCAGTTTGAGGGCCACAGGGGGGTACGAGCAGTACTTC. Translation gives CASSLRATGGYEQYF.

The genes are TRBV7-9 and TRBJ2-1; 9 bases fit TRBD2. Germline values: CDR1 SEHNR, CDR2 FQNEAQ (reference sequence). V lost 6 bases and J lost 5; bases outside the gene matches: 11. This CDR3 region has 16 residues. This chain's CDR3 is CASSPHGLASHNEQFF. CDR3 nucleotide sequence: TGTGCCAGCAGTCCCCACGGACTAGCGTCACACAATGAGCAGTTCTTC.

V usage is TRBV30 and J usage is TRBJ1-6; 9 positions agree with TRBD1. The germline V gene encodes CDR1 GTSNPN and CDR2 SVGIG (reference sequence). V shed 3 bases and J 7 bases; nucleotides not matched to a gene: 7. CDR3 length: 15 amino acids. CDR3 nucleotides: TGTGCCTGGAGGCCCACCGGGACAGGGAATTCACCCCTCCACTTT. Translating gives CAWRPTGTGNSPLHF.

The V and J genes are TRBV4-1 and TRBJ1-1, with 9 bases aligning to TRBD1. The length of the CDR3 is 16 residues. J gave up 2 bases and V 3 bases, and 7 bases lay outside the gene matches. Germline V CDR1 and CDR2: MGHRA, YSYEKL. The CDR3 protein is CASSHRMGQGNTEAFF. The CDR3 DNA sequence: TGCGCCAGCAGCCACCGGATGGGACAGGGTAACACTGAAGCTTTCTTT.

The gene calls are TRBV5-6 and TRBJ1-5; possibly TRBD1 for D (5 bases). The V gene's germline CDR1 is SGHDT and CDR2 YYEEEE. The V and J ends lost 1 base and 4 bases respectively, with 12 bases between them. The CDR3 extends over 15 amino acids. In nucleotides, the CDR3 is TGTGCCAGCAGCTTGATGAACAGGATTAATCAGCCCCAGCATTTT. Translated: CASSLMNRINQPQHF.

This clone was detected once. J is TRBJ2-5 and V is TRBV5-1, with 12 bases identical to TRBD2. Losses at the gene ends were 4 bases for V and 5 bases for J; bases not matched to a gene: 3. The germline CDR1 and CDR2 sequences are SGHRS and YFSETQ. There are 14 residues in the CDR3. The CDR3 bases are TGCGCCAGCAGCCAAGGGACTAGCGGGGAGACCCAGTACTTC. Amino acids: CASSQGTSGETQYF.

The J gene is TRBJ1-5, the V gene TRBV7-6; D gene unclear. The CDR3 covers 16 residues. Germline V gene data show CDR1 as SGHVS and CDR2 as FNYEAQ. V shed 5 bases and J shed 2 bases, with 16 bases lying between them. The CDR3 DNA follows: TGTGCCAGCAGCGCGACCTACGGCGGAGGCAATCAGCCCCAGCATTTT. This encodes CASSATYGGGNQPQHF.

V and J are TRBV7-2 and TRBJ2-1, with 12 nucleotides matching TRBD1. CDR3 length: 16 amino acids. The J segment lost 5 bases and the V segment lost 2 bases, leaving 4 bases of the junction unmatched. The germline CDR1 and CDR2 sequences are SGHTA and FQGNSA. The CDR3 here is CASSLQGQGAHNEQFF. CDR3 coding DNA: TGTGCCAGCAGCTTACAGGGACAGGGGGCGCACAATGAGCAGTTCTTC.